One and the same sample provided the 10 T cell receptor beta chains below, sequenced in a study of blood T cells in healthy people across ages. A J-beta primer mix and a sample-barcoded 5' primer were used in a second PCR of about 6 to 12 cycles. TCRdb called the 5' RACE reads again in MiXCR, with one record for every CDR3 protein. The sample shows about 1.4 million distinct CDR3 sequences, 55% to 75% of them seen only once. The sample taken for sequencing was blood. These receptors were taken from a young man in good health.

This clonotype was counted ten times or more. CDR3: CASSFAGSSYEQYF. The CDR3 DNA reads TGTGCCAGCAGTTTTGCAGGGAGCTCCTACGAGCAGTACTTC. The chain carries TRBV12-3 or TRBV12-4 and TRBJ2-7; D is perhaps TRBD1 or TRBD2 (5 bases each). The CDR3 spans 14 residues. Trimming cost V 3 bases and J 0 bases, with 9 bases left between them.

The chain is built from TRBV20-1 and TRBJ1-2, with 7 bases identical to TRBD1. The CDR3 totals 13 residues. The germline V gene has CDR1 DFQATT and CDR2 SNEGSKA (reference sequence). J gave up 8 bases and V 3 bases, and 9 bases lay outside the gene matches. The CDR3 here is CSASDRVSRGYTF. CDR3 nucleotide sequence: TGCAGTGCTAGCGACAGGGTTTCGAGGGGCTACACCTTC.

Details on this clonotype: The germline gene is not matched at one end of the junction; a read error may be the cause. As DNA, the CDR3 is TGTGCCAGCAGCTATAGTGCGGGGAGTGACACTGTAGCTTTCTTT. It specifies CASSYSAGSDTVAFF. V is TRBV7-2 and J is TRBJ1-1; D uncertain. The CDR3 spans 15 residues. Looked up from germline, CDR1 is SGHTA and CDR2 is FQGNSA.

The V call is TRBV21-1, the J call TRBJ1-1. TRBV21-1 is flagged as a pseudogene. CDR3 length equals 14 residues. The CDR3 sequence is CASSKADSNTEAFF. CDR3 nucleotides: TGTGCCAGCAGCAAAGCCGACTCGAACACTGAAGCTTTCTTT.

This clonotype was seen just once. This chain joins TRBV2 and TRBJ1-6; D gene ambiguous. From germline, CDR1 is SNHLY and CDR2 FYNNEI. Trimming cost V 8 bases and J 7 bases, with 15 bases left between them. CDR3 length equals 14 residues. As DNA, the CDR3 is TGTGCCAGCGCGGTTATAAGGAGAAATTCACCCCTCCACTTT. It is translated as CASAVIRRNSPLHF. The full variable domain, its missing parts supplied by reference TRBV2 and TRBJ1-6, is EPEVTQTPSHQVTQMGQEVILRCVPISNHLYFYWYRQILGQKVEFLVSFYNNEISEKSEIFDDQFSVERPDGSNFTLKIRSTKLEDSAMYFCASAVIRRNSPLHFGNGTRLTVT.

This clonotype has more than one count but fewer than ten. The genes are TRBV20-1 and TRBJ2-7; D might be TRBD1 or TRBD2, each matching 5 bases. V was clipped by 5 bases and J by 2 bases, with 13 bases between them. The CDR3 contains 13 residues. Germline V CDR1 and CDR2: DFQATT, SNEGSKA (reference sequence). The CDR3 protein is CSASAGATYEQYF. The CDR3 DNA reads TGCAGTGCTTCAGCCGGGGCTACCTACGAGCAGTACTTC.

The chain has TRBV10-1 and TRBJ2-4; 9 bases align to TRBD2. The J call may be wrong; the DNA end is better matched by TRBJ2-5. This CDR3 has 17 residues. Germline V lookup: CDR1 WNHNN, CDR2 SYGVQD (reference sequence). CDR3 nucleotide sequence: TGCGCCAGCAGTGAGTCGAAATCGGCGGGAGGGGGAGAGACCCAGTACTTC. Amino acid sequence: CASSESKSAGGGETQYF.

The rearrangement uses TRBV6-5 and TRBJ2-5, with no clear D. The V end lost 5 bases, the J end lost 8 bases, and 18 bases lay between the germline ends. The CDR3 has 14 amino acids. Germline CDR1 is MNHEY and CDR2 is SVGAGI. The CDR3 protein is CASSRRSNVATQYF. The CDR3 region has the DNA TGTGCCAGCAGTCGAAGGTCGAATGTAGCAACCCAGTACTTC.

For this clonotype: A read error may account for a junction end that differs from germline. This chain joins TRBV11-2 and TRBJ1-2; TRBD1 matches at 7 bases. CDR1 is SGHAT, CDR2 FQNNGV, per germline. The CDR3 loop spans 14 amino acids. CDR3 amino acids: CASSSGDSLYGYTF. CDR3 DNA: TGTGCCAGCAGCTCAGGGGACAGCCTATATGGCTACACTTTC.

About this clonotype: Relative to the germline gene, one junction end is altered; a read error may explain this. V usage is TRBV4-3 and J usage is TRBJ2-5; 8 nucleotides align to TRBD2. CDR1 is LGHNA, CDR2 YSLEER, per germline. This CDR3 is built from 15 residues. DNA for the CDR3: TGCGCCAGCAGCCAAGATCGCGGGGGGCAAGAGGCCCAGTACTTC. Amino acid sequence: CASSQDRGGQEAQYF.